The clone carrying this TCR beta chain appeared a few times. The data originate from a study of T cells in Graves' hyperthyroidism and ophthalmopathy. Exclusion followed for patients with uncontrolled infection, other autoimmune disease, pregnancy or lactation. Amplified regions were TCR beta CDR3 sequences from RNA transcripts. During a first-round RT-PCR of the TCR CDR3, the HTBI primer set was used. TCRdb processed the multiplex PCR reads anew with MiXCR; each CDR3 protein has one entry. The profile shows approximately 600,000 distinct CDR3 sequences, about 20% of them singletons. The CDR3 runs to 14 residues. After removal of 5 bases from V and 2 bases from J, the junction contained 4 bases not matched to a gene. Germline lookup yields CDR1 SGHVS and CDR2 FNYEAQ.

Sequencing was performed on blood. This clonotype was sampled from a man aged 25-45 years with Graves' ophthalmopathy. The J gene is TRBJ2-3, the V gene TRBV7-6; TRBD1 aligns across 7 bases. CDR3 amino acids: CASSKTGLTDTQYF. The CDR3 DNA reads as TGTGCCAGCAGCAAGACAGGGCTCACAGATACGCAGTATTTT.